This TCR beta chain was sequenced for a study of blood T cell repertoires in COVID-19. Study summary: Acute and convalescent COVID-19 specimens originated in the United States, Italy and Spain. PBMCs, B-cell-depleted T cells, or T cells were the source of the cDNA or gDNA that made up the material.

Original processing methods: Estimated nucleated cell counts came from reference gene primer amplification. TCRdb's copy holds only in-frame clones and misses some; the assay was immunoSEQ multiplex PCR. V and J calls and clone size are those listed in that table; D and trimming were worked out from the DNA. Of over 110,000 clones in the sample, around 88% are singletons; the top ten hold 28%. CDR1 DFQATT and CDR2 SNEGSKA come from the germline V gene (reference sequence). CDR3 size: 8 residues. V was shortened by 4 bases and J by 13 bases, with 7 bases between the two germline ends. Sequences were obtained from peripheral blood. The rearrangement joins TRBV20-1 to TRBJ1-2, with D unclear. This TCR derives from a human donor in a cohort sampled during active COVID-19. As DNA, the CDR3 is TGCAGTGCTACCGGGGTCACCTTC. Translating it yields CSATGVTF.